This TCR beta chain was recorded in a study of blood T cell repertoires in COVID-19. Background on the study: Italy, Spain and the United States were the sources of the convalescent and acute COVID-19 samples. The cDNA or gDNA used as material had been derived from T cells, B-cell-depleted T cells, or PBMCs.

The CDR3 runs to 15 residues. The germline V gene has CDR1 KGHSH and CDR2 LQKENI. V dropped 3 bases and J dropped 5; count of bases not matched to a gene: 2. Methods used by the authors: It was from reference gene primer amplification that nucleated cell counts were estimated. TCRdb's copy holds only in-frame clones and misses some; the assay was immunoSEQ multiplex PCR. V, J and clone size are those of that table, while D and trimming were read from the DNA. The sample records roughly 130,000 clones, just under 85% being singletons. V and J are TRBV18 and TRBJ1-6; TRBD1 matches 9 bases. The sequence came from a woman aged 50 to 65 with acute or convalescent COVID-19. The material sequenced was peripheral blood. CDR3 region: CASSPRQGDNSPLHF. Here the CDR3 DNA reads TGTGCCAGCTCACCTAGACAGGGGGATAATTCACCCCTCCACTTT.